The clone carrying this TCR beta chain occurred many times. Its antigen is unknown. These data are taken from a study of human T cells and chemical hapten exposure. Study as a whole: Patients were mainly female, each with alopecia areata, totalis or universalis. Study-wide findings and caveats: The number of TCRs over 1 in 1000 frequency stayed unchanged after DPC.

Between the trimmed V and J ends, which lost 3 bases and 2 bases, there was a span of 11 bases. The V gene's germline CDR1 is KGHSH and CDR2 LQKENI. The CDR3 length is 16 residues. TCRdb reprocessed the RACE reads via MiXCR and lists one record per CDR3 protein. The repertoire consists of approximately 52,000 distinct CDR3 sequences, with about 9.2% occurring once and the leading ten covering 11% to 15%. Time point specified: pre-sensitization, week 0. The treatment denotes: therapeutic diphenylcyclopropenone sensitization with weekly scalp DPC. At every patch-test visit, blood was drawn before the patch test was applied.

This clonotype was obtained from a woman aged 40 to 50 with alopecia areata. Some clones in this sample may be carry-over from other donors' samples. The sequencing here drew on whole blood, taken in connection with sensitization to the hapten diphenylcyclopropenone (DPC). V usage is TRBV18 and J usage is TRBJ2-6, with no clear D. The CDR3 sequence is CASSPPRVPGANVLTF. CDR3 sequence (DNA): TGTGCCAGCTCACCTCCTAGGGTACCTGGGGCCAACGTCCTGACTTTC.